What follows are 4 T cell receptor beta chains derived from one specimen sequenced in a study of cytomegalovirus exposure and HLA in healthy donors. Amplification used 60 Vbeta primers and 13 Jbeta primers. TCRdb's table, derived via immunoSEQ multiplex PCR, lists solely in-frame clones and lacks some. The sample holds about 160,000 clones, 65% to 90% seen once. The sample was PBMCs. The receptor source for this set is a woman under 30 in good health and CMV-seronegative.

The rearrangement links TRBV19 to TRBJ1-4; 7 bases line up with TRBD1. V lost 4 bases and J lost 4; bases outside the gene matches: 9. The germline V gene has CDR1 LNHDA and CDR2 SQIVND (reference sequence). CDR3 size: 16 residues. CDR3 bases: TGTGCCAGTAGTAACAATCGGGGACAGCATAATGAAAAACTGTTTTTT. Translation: CASSNNRGQHNEKLFF. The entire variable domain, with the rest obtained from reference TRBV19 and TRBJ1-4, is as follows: DGGITQSPKYLFRKEGQNVTLSCEQNLNHDAMYWYRQDPGQGLRLIYYSQIVNDFQKGDIAEGYSVSREKKESFPLTVTSAQKNPTAFYLCASSNNRGQHNEKLFFGSGTQLSVL.

The CDR3 is CASSVQGDQPQHF. In DNA, the CDR3 is TGTGCCAGCAGCGTACAGGGGGATCAGCCCCAGCATTTT. The rearrangement joins TRBV5-8 to TRBJ1-5, with 8 bases identical to TRBD1. The CDR3 spans 13 residues. Germline-derived CDR1 and CDR2 are SGHTS and YDEGEE. Losses at the gene ends were 4 bases for V and 5 bases for J; bases not matched to a gene: 2.

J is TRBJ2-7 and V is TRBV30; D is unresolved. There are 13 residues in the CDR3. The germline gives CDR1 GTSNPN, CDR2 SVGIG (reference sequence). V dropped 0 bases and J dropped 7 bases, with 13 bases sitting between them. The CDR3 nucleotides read TGTGCCTGGAGTGTATCCCCCCCCGGGGAGCAGTACTTC. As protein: CAWSVSPPGEQYF.

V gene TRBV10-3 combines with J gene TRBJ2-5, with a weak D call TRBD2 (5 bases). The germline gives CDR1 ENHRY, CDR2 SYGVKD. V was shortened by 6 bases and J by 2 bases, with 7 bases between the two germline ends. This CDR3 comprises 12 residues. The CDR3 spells CAISREQETQYF. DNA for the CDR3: TGTGCCATCAGCCGGGAACAAGAGACCCAGTACTTC.